The following is a TCR beta chain sequence with its context. Only in-frame clones appear in the TCRdb table, and some are missing; sequencing was by immunoSEQ multiplex PCR. The sample lists tens of thousands of clones; roughly 87% were seen once. CDR1 is MNHEY, CDR2 SVGAGI, per germline. The CDR3 extends over 15 amino acids. With 0 bases clipped from V and 4 bases from J, the junction kept 4 bases outside the gene matches. This sample was included in a study of blood T cell repertoires in COVID-19. This clonotype was obtained from a man between 60 and 75 years old with COVID-19, enrolled during active disease. Input material: peripheral blood. J is TRBJ2-3 and V is TRBV6-5; 7 bases are shared with TRBD2. The CDR3 reads CASSYSRERADTQYF. The CDR3 bases are TGTGCCAGCAGTTACTCGCGGGAGAGGGCAGATACGCAGTATTTT.